This entry concerns a single TCR beta chain. Its antigen is as yet unknown. These data originate in a study of cytomegalovirus exposure and HLA in healthy donors. 60 Vbeta and 13 Jbeta primers were used in PCR. The data were produced by immunoSEQ multiplex PCR, yet TCRdb's version contains in-frame clones alone and is incomplete. Of 200,000 or so clones listed, roughly four fifths are singletons. Trimming left V 4 bases short and J 6 bases short, with 19 bases between. This CDR3 contains 16 residues. Germline V gene data show CDR1 as LGHNA and CDR2 as YSLEER. General study points: Rare TCR sequences predominated, though certain public TCRs were found in many donors.

The chain is built from TRBV4-3 and TRBJ2-1; D is unclear. The sample comprised PBMCs. This receptor was obtained from a woman aged 45-65 years in good health and CMV-seropositive. CDR3 amino acids: CASSRSVRLLGNEQFF. For the CDR3, the DNA is TGCGCCAGCAGCCGCTCGGTACGCCTCCTCGGCAATGAGCAGTTCTTC.